Below, 20 T cell receptor beta chains from the same sample are listed, as sequenced in a study of blood T cell repertoires in COVID-19. TCRdb's table, derived via immunoSEQ multiplex PCR, lists solely in-frame clones and lacks some. The table records under 200,000 clones, approximately 80% of them present only once. Sequenced: PBMCs or T cells enriched from blood (not recorded which). Receptors were obtained from a woman aged 55-70 years with acute COVID-19.

J is TRBJ1-5 and V is TRBV4-2; no clear D gene. Per germline, CDR1 LGHNA and CDR2 YNFKEQ. The CDR3 is 16 residues long. V shed 0 bases and J shed 2 bases, with 11 bases lying between them. The CDR3 bases are TGTGCCAGCAGCCAAGACCCCTTCGGTGGCAATCAGCCCCAGCATTTT. As protein: CASSQDPFGGNQPQHF.

V and J are TRBV6-5 and TRBJ2-3, with a tentative D call TRBD1 (7 bases). In germline, CDR1 is MNHEY, CDR2 SVGAGI. V was cut by 2 bases and J by 6 bases, with 18 bases left in between. The CDR3 has 16 amino acids. CDR3 nucleotides: TGTGCCAGCAGTTACGGGCAGGGGGGTTTGGTGGATACGCAGTATTTT. Protein sequence: CASSYGQGGLVDTQYF.

The chain's CDR3 is CASSPQGLGSYEQYV. Here the CDR3 DNA reads TGTGCCAGCAGTCCCCAGGGGTTAGGGTCCTACGAGCAGTACGTC. The chain recombines TRBV6-5 with TRBJ2-7; a possible D gene is TRBD1 (6 bases). CDR3 length equals 15 residues. Trimming cost V 5 bases and J 1 base, with 15 bases left between them. From germline, CDR1 is MNHEY and CDR2 SVGAGI.

The chain combines TRBV4-1 with TRBJ1-2; 10 nucleotides line up with TRBD1. This CDR3 is 15 amino acids long. With V trimmed by 3 bases and J by 4 bases, 5 bases remained unmatched. The germline V gene has CDR1 MGHRA and CDR2 YSYEKL. CDR3 sequence: CASSQSTGGSYGYTF. CDR3 nucleotide sequence: TGCGCCAGCAGCCAGTCGACAGGGGGCAGCTATGGCTACACCTTC.

The rearrangement links TRBV6-2 or TRBV6-3 to TRBJ2-5; D is possibly TRBD1 (6 bases). CDR3 size: 15 residues. Trimming left V 6 bases short and J 5 bases short, with 19 bases between. CDR1 MNHEY and CDR2 SVGEGT come from the germline V gene. This CDR3 is CASSATGSEWETQYF. CDR3 DNA sequence: TGTGCCAGCAGCGCAACAGGGTCGGAGTGGGAGACCCAGTACTTC.

This rearrangement joins TRBV28 to TRBJ2-7, with TRBD2 matching 10 bases. The germline V gene encodes CDR1 MDHEN and CDR2 SYDVKM. The CDR3 has 15 amino acids. V shed 5 bases and J 4 bases; nucleotides not matched to a gene: 8. In DNA form, the CDR3 reads TGTGCCAGCAGTCCCCATAGCGGGGGGCTTTACGAGCAGTACGTC. It encodes CASSPHSGGLYEQYV.

This rearrangement joins TRBV7-8 to TRBJ2-1, with D possibly matching TRBD1 (5 bases). Deletions cut 1 base from V and 2 bases from J, with 9 bases between. The CDR3 covers 15 residues. Germline V CDR1 and CDR2: SGHVS, FQNEAQ. This chain's CDR3 is CASSLVQVTYNEQFF. CDR3 nucleotides: TGTGCCAGCAGCTTAGTACAGGTCACCTACAATGAGCAGTTCTTC.

The chain links TRBV4-3 to TRBJ2-1; D may be TRBD1 (5 bases). Between the trimmed V and J ends, which lost 0 bases and 4 bases, there was a span of 10 bases. Per germline, CDR1 LGHNA and CDR2 YSLEER. This CDR3 comprises 15 residues. The chain's CDR3 is CASSQEAQGYNEQFF. The CDR3, as DNA: TGCGCCAGCAGCCAAGAGGCGCAGGGATACAATGAGCAGTTCTTC.

The chain recombines TRBV4-3 with TRBJ1-1; the D gene is possibly TRBD1 (5 bases). Trimming cost V 0 bases and J 6 bases, with 20 bases left between them. The CDR3 is 17 residues long. Germline CDR1 reads LGHNA; CDR2 reads YSLEER. The CDR3 sequence is CASSQELGRGVRAEAFF. The CDR3 DNA reads as TGCGCCAGCAGCCAAGAATTGGGCCGGGGGGTGCGGGCTGAAGCTTTCTTT.

The V gene is TRBV18, the J gene TRBJ2-7; 8 positions match TRBD1. V lost 3 bases to trimming and J lost 5 bases; unmatched junction nucleotides: 6. The length of the CDR3 is 14 residues. Germline CDR1 and CDR2: KGHSH and LQKENI. CDR3 loop: CASSPNDRGNEQYF. The CDR3 DNA follows: TGTGCCAGCTCACCTAACGACAGGGGTAACGAGCAGTACTTC. The whole variable domain, remainder taken from reference TRBV18 and TRBJ2-7, is NAGVMQNPRHLVRRRGQEARLRCSPMKGHSHVYWYRQLPEEGLKFMVYLQKENIIDESGMPKERFSAEFPKEGPSILRIQQVVRGDSAAYFCASSPNDRGNEQYFGPGTRLTVT.

This rearrangement joins TRBV28 to TRBJ2-5, with D possibly TRBD2 on 7 matching bases. This CDR3 region has 14 residues. The V gene's germline CDR1 is MDHEN and CDR2 SYDVKM. Trimming stripped 2 bases from V and 4 bases from J, with 11 bases between. The CDR3 protein is CASSLVGGRETQYF. The DNA for the CDR3 is TGTGCCAGCAGTTTAGTGGGGGGGCGAGAGACCCAGTACTTC. The full variable domain, rest sourced from reference TRBV28 and TRBJ2-5, is DVKVTQSSRYLVKRTGEKVFLECVQDMDHENMFWYRQDPGLGLRLIYFSYDVKMKEKGDIPEGYSVSREKKERFSLILESASTNQTSMYLCASSLVGGRETQYFGPGTRLLVL.

This clone was observed a handful of times. V usage is TRBV19 and J usage is TRBJ1-6, with a tentative D call TRBD1 (5 bases). The CDR3 extends over 16 amino acids. Trimming shortened V by 6 bases and J by 0 bases, and 12 bases separated the two germline ends. Germline CDR1 reads LNHDA; CDR2 reads SQIVND (reference sequence). CDR3 protein: CASRLDRSSYNSPLHF. CDR3 nucleotides: TGTGCCAGTAGACTCGACAGAAGCTCCTATAATTCACCCCTCCACTTT.

This sequence joins TRBV18 and TRBJ1-5; 7 positions match TRBD1. Germline V CDR1 and CDR2: KGHSH, LQKENI. This CDR3 has 14 amino acids. V lost 3 bases, J lost 7 bases, and 6 bases stayed unmatched. CDR3: CASSPGQRQQPQHF. DNA of the CDR3: TGTGCCAGCTCACCGGGACAGAGACAGCAGCCCCAGCATTTT.

This clone was recorded a few times. The chain recombines TRBV7-2 with TRBJ2-4, with D maybe TRBD2 (5 bases). This CDR3 contains 14 residues. Germline V gives CDR1 SGHTA, CDR2 FQGNSA. Trimming took 6 bases from V and 5 from J, leaving 14 bases between them. CDR3 DNA sequence: TGTGCCAGCAGACCCAAAACTAGGGAAAACATTCAGTACTTC. This gives the protein CASRPKTRENIQYF.

This clone appeared a few times. The chain joins TRBV19 to TRBJ2-2; 10 bases are shared with TRBD1. This CDR3 comprises 14 residues. With V trimmed by 8 bases and J by 5 bases, 5 bases remained unmatched. Germline V gives CDR1 LNHDA, CDR2 SQIVND (reference sequence). This CDR3 is CASAGTGVTGELFF. CDR3 in DNA: TGTGCCAGTGCCGGGACAGGGGTGACCGGGGAGCTGTTTTTT.

The chain links TRBV28 to TRBJ1-4, with D unclear. Germline CDR1 MDHEN, CDR2 SYDVKM. This CDR3 spans 14 amino acids. Trimming left V 3 bases short and J 7 bases short, with 12 bases between. CDR3 amino acids: CASSFGGRSEKLFF. The CDR3 nucleotides are TGTGCCAGCAGTTTTGGAGGTAGAAGTGAAAAACTGTTTTTT. Supplemented by reference TRBV28 and TRBJ1-4, the full variable domain reads DVKVTQSSRYLVKRTGEKVFLECVQDMDHENMFWYRQDPGLGLRLIYFSYDVKMKEKGDIPEGYSVSREKKERFSLILESASTNQTSMYLCASSFGGRSEKLFFGSGTQLSVL.

The gene calls are TRBV30 and TRBJ1-4, with TRBD1 matching 8 bases. The CDR3 is 14 residues long. The germline gives CDR1 GTSNPN, CDR2 SVGIG (reference sequence). V lost 7 bases to trimming and J lost 3 bases; unmatched junction nucleotides: 7. Here the CDR3 DNA reads TGTGCCTCAACCACAGGGGGACCTAATGAAAAACTGTTTTTT. This codes for CASTTGGPNEKLFF.

The chain employs TRBV2 and TRBJ1-3; no clear D gene. The germline V gene encodes CDR1 SNHLY and CDR2 FYNNEI. The CDR3 is 12 residues long. V was trimmed by 6 bases and J by 8 bases, leaving 11 bases between them. The CDR3 sequence: CASRLLRDTIYF. Written as DNA, the CDR3 is TGTGCCAGCAGACTTCTCCGGGACACCATATATTTT.

The J gene is TRBJ1-4, the V gene TRBV19; D may be TRBD1 (6 bases). The CDR3 has 14 amino acids. From germline, CDR1 is LNHDA and CDR2 SQIVND (reference sequence). V gave up 5 bases and J gave up 7 bases, with 14 bases separating them. As DNA, the CDR3 is TGTGCCAGTAGTGCGCAGGGGCACGGTGAAAAACTGTTTTTT. Amino acids: CASSAQGHGEKLFF.

The chain is built from TRBV7-2 and TRBJ1-2; 9 nucleotides match TRBD1. The V and J ends lost 5 bases and 3 bases, in that order; junction bases with no gene match: 10. The V gene's germline CDR1 is SGHTA and CDR2 FQGNSA. The CDR3 runs 16 residues. CDR3 coding DNA: TGTGCCAGCAGCCCCGGGGGACAGGGATTTCACTATGGCTACACCTTC. It codes for CASSPGGQGFHYGYTF.